A single sample is the source of the 30 T cell receptor beta chains below, sequenced in a study of T cells in tumors after PD-1 blockade. Clones were sequenced by immunoSEQ multiplex PCR, and TCRdb holds only the in-frame ones, with some missing. This sample has about 48,000 clones, with over 70% found just once. The specimen was PBMCs, collected before anti-PD-1 treatment. All receptors come from a human donor with basal cell carcinoma.

This clone was recorded only once. The V call is TRBV3-1 (or the pseudogene TRBV3-2), the J call TRBJ2-7, with TRBD1 matching 12 bases. V gave up 5 bases and J gave up 5 bases; unmatched junction bases: 4. Germline values: CDR1 LGHDT, CDR2 YNNKEL (reference sequence). The CDR3 totals 14 residues. This CDR3 reads CASSSGQGADEQYF. As DNA, the CDR3 is TGTGCCAGCAGCTCGGGACAGGGGGCTGACGAGCAGTACTTC.

The genes are TRBV29-1 and TRBJ1-2; TRBD1 might be the D (6 bases). The CDR3 is made up of 15 amino acids. Per the germline V gene, CDR1 is SQVTM and CDR2 is ANQGSEA. Trimming stripped 4 bases from V and 0 bases from J, with 15 bases between. The CDR3 DNA reads TGCAGCGTTGCGGCGCTGGGGGCAACTAACTATGGCTACACCTTC. The encoded protein is CSVAALGATNYGYTF.

This clone showed up just a few times. The rearrangement joins TRBV7-9 to TRBJ1-3, with TRBD1 matching over 8 bases. The germline V gene has CDR1 SEHNR and CDR2 FQNEAQ (reference sequence). The length of the CDR3 is 15 residues. Trimming cost V 4 bases and J 4 bases; bases outside gene matches: 6. CDR3 DNA: TGTGCCAGCAGCTCCAGGGACAGGACGGGAAACACCATATATTTT. Its translation is CASSSRDRTGNTIYF.

The chain recombines TRBV7-9 with TRBJ2-3; perhaps TRBD1 as D (6 bases). The CDR3 has 15 amino acids. Looked up from germline, CDR1 is SEHNR and CDR2 is FQNEAQ (reference sequence). Between the trimmed V and J ends, which lost 4 bases and 2 bases, there was a span of 13 bases. CDR3 in amino acids: CASSSYDRSTDTQYF. CDR3 nucleotide sequence: TGTGCCAGCAGCTCCTACGACAGGTCCACAGATACGCAGTATTTT.

The chain combines TRBV15 with TRBJ1-1; D ambiguous. Germline CDR1 reads LNHNV; CDR2 reads YYDKDF (reference sequence). The CDR3 loop spans 14 amino acids. Trimming removed 0 bases from V and 5 bases from J, with 10 bases in between. In nucleotides, the CDR3 is TGTGCCACCAGCAGAGATCCCCCTAGGACTGAAGCTTTCTTT. It translates to CATSRDPPRTEAFF.

The rearrangement joins TRBV30 to TRBJ2-7; D is unclear. Per the germline V gene, CDR1 is GTSNPN and CDR2 is SVGIG (reference sequence). With 0 bases removed from V and 0 bases from J, the gap between germline ends came to 12 bases. The CDR3 loop spans 15 amino acids. The CDR3 spells CAWSVKQPYSYEQYF. The CDR3 DNA sequence: TGTGCCTGGAGTGTAAAACAGCCTTACTCCTACGAGCAGTACTTC.

The chain employs TRBV5-1 and TRBJ1-3; D remains ambiguous. V shed 4 bases and J shed 2 bases, with 13 bases lying between them. The germline CDR1 and CDR2 sequences are SGHRS and YFSETQ. This CDR3 spans 15 amino acids. CDR3 sequence reads: CASSPNGGAGNTIYF. The CDR3 region has the DNA TGCGCCAGCAGCCCAAACGGTGGAGCTGGAAACACCATATATTTT.

This rearrangement joins TRBV4-2 to TRBJ2-3; 10 positions match TRBD2. The length of the CDR3 is 15 residues. Germline CDR1 reads LGHNA; CDR2 reads YNFKEQ. V was clipped by 6 bases and J by 0 bases; unmatched bases: 3. The CDR3 protein is CASRAGGKSTDTQYF. CDR3 coding DNA: TGTGCCAGCAGAGCGGGGGGGAAAAGCACAGATACGCAGTATTTT.

The V and J genes are TRBV7-2 and TRBJ1-5; D is perhaps TRBD1 (5 bases). CDR1 SGHTA and CDR2 FQGNSA come from the germline V gene. This CDR3 is 16 amino acids long. V was pared by 5 bases and J by 7 bases, with 21 bases between. The CDR3 DNA is TGTGCCAGCAGCGTTACAACGTCAGGGCTAGGGCAGCCCCAGCATTTT. It yields the protein CASSVTTSGLGQPQHF.

This clone has just a few counts. The chain is built from TRBV6-6 and TRBJ2-7; 7 bases match TRBD2. The CDR3 loop spans 17 amino acids. J gave up 5 bases and V 5 bases, and 18 bases lay outside the gene matches. Germline values: CDR1 MNHNY, CDR2 SVGAGI (reference sequence). CDR3 sequence: CASSPRMGGGFLDEQYF. CDR3 in DNA: TGTGCCAGCAGTCCCCGTATGGGGGGGGGTTTTCTAGACGAGCAGTACTTC.

DNA of the CDR3: TGTGCCAGCAGTTTATCGATTGGTACGGAGACCCAGTACTTC. Amino acid sequence: CASSLSIGTETQYF. V usage is TRBV27 and J usage is TRBJ2-5; no clear D. Between the trimmed V and J ends, which lost 0 bases and 5 bases, there was a span of 10 bases. This CDR3 is built from 14 residues. Germline values: CDR1 MNHEY, CDR2 SMNVEV (reference sequence).

The chain carries TRBV3-1 (or the pseudogene TRBV3-2) and TRBJ2-2; D is unresolved. Germline V lookup: CDR1 LGHDT, CDR2 YNNKEL (reference sequence). The CDR3 loop spans 14 amino acids. Deletions cut 3 bases from V and 1 base from J, with 6 bases between. CDR3 region: CASSHWQNTGELFF. CDR3 sequence (DNA): TGTGCCAGCAGCCATTGGCAGAACACCGGGGAGCTGTTTTTT.

The chain joins TRBV6-5 to TRBJ2-2; 9 bases line up with TRBD2. The J segment lost 7 bases and the V segment lost 0 bases, leaving 6 bases of the junction unmatched. Germline V gene lookup returns CDR1 MNHEY and CDR2 SVGAGI. The CDR3 contains 16 residues. The CDR3 sequence: CASSYSIKRGDGELFF. In DNA, the CDR3 is TGTGCCAGCAGTTACTCGATAAAGCGGGGGGACGGGGAGCTGTTTTTT.

The rearrangement links TRBV19 to TRBJ2-7; D is unresolved. Germline V lookup: CDR1 LNHDA, CDR2 SQIVND (reference sequence). The CDR3 consists of 13 residues. V was clipped by 4 bases and J by 3 bases, with 10 bases between them. The CDR3 DNA follows: TGTGCCAGTAGTACATCACCAAGCTACGAGCAGTACTTC. It codes for CASSTSPSYEQYF. Full variable domain (remainder filled in from reference TRBV19 and TRBJ2-7): DGGITQSPKYLFRKEGQNVTLSCEQNLNHDAMYWYRQDPGQGLRLIYYSQIVNDFQKGDIAEGYSVSREKKESFPLTVTSAQKNPTAFYLCASSTSPSYEQYFGPGTRLTVT.

The genes are TRBV7-8 and TRBJ2-1; 7 positions agree with TRBD1. CDR1 and CDR2 from the germline V gene are SGHVS and FQNEAQ. V shed 1 base and J 4 bases; nucleotides not matched to a gene: 4. The CDR3 totals 15 residues. For the CDR3, the DNA is TGTGCCAGCAGCTTAGGAGGGGGCCTGTACAATGAGCAGTTCTTC. Protein product: CASSLGGGLYNEQFF.

This rearrangement joins TRBV7-8 to TRBJ2-1; tentative D call: TRBD2 (5 bases). The germline V gene encodes CDR1 SGHVS and CDR2 FQNEAQ. There are 12 residues in the CDR3. V shed 5 bases and J shed 6 bases, with 8 bases lying between them. The CDR3 sequence: CASSPRANEQFF. The CDR3 DNA sequence: TGTGCCAGCAGCCCGCGGGCCAATGAGCAGTTCTTC.

The chain combines TRBV15 with TRBJ1-1; unclear D gene. CDR1 is LNHNV and CDR2 is YYDKDF in the germline V gene (reference sequence). Trimming stripped 3 bases from V and 1 base from J, with 6 bases between. This CDR3 is 13 amino acids long. CDR3 in DNA: TGTGCCACCAGCAGGTCAACGAACACTGAAGCTTTCTTT. Amino acid sequence: CATSRSTNTEAFF.

The CDR3 sequence is CASSFPGDGAGGEQYF. The CDR3 nucleotides read TGTGCCAGCAGTTTCCCGGGGGACGGGGCGGGGGGCGAGCAGTACTTC. This chain links TRBV28 with TRBJ2-7; the match to TRBD2 covers 8 bases. The CDR3 covers 16 residues. Germline trimming cut 3 bases from V and 6 bases from J; bases unmatched to any gene: 13. Per germline, CDR1 MDHEN and CDR2 SYDVKM.

V usage is TRBV10-3 and J usage is TRBJ1-2; a weak D match, TRBD1 (5 bases). The germline CDR1 and CDR2 sequences are ENHRY and SYGVKD. This CDR3 contains 15 residues. The V end lost 6 bases, the J end lost 3 bases, and 17 bases lay between the germline ends. CDR3 DNA sequence: TGTGCCATCAGGTTCACAGGCTCCGGGGACTATGGCTACACCTTC. Translating gives CAIRFTGSGDYGYTF.

This chain uses TRBV2 with TRBJ1-4, with TRBD1 matching over 9 bases. V lost 7 bases, J lost 8 bases, and 8 bases stayed unmatched. This CDR3 has 14 amino acids. CDR1 is SNHLY and CDR2 is FYNNEI in the germline V gene. The CDR3 here is CASTIQGAGEKLFF. Here the CDR3 DNA reads TGTGCCAGCACCATACAGGGGGCGGGGGAAAAACTGTTTTTT. Complete variable domain (other parts from reference TRBV2 and TRBJ1-4): EPEVTQTPSHQVTQMGQEVILRCVPISNHLYFYWYRQILGQKVEFLVSFYNNEISEKSEIFDDQFSVERPDGSNFTLKIRSTKLEDSAMYFCASTIQGAGEKLFFGSGTQLSVL.

This clone was picked up one time. CDR3 protein: CASSSGTGNTIYF. The CDR3 DNA is TGTGCCAGCTCATCAGGGACGGGAAACACCATATATTTT. The chain links TRBV18 to TRBJ1-3, with D perhaps matching TRBD1 (5 bases). The CDR3 runs 13 residues. Trimming took 5 bases from V and 4 from J, leaving 9 bases between them. Looked up from germline, CDR1 is KGHSH and CDR2 is LQKENI.

The chain links TRBV6-5 to TRBJ1-1; D is ambiguous. The CDR3 is made up of 13 amino acids. The germline V gene has CDR1 MNHEY and CDR2 SVGAGI. Trimming took off 10 bases at V and 3 bases at J, with 15 bases between the two ends. The CDR3 protein is CATLERRDTEAFF. The DNA for the CDR3 is TGTGCCACCCTCGAGCGGCGTGACACTGAAGCTTTCTTT.

V is TRBV5-1 and J is TRBJ1-6; maybe TRBD1 (5 bases). The CDR3 covers 14 residues. CDR1 SGHRS and CDR2 YFSETQ come from the germline V gene. The V end lost 5 bases, the J end lost 5 bases, and 11 bases lay between the germline ends. The CDR3 region is CASRGQQNNSPLHF. In DNA form, the CDR3 reads TGCGCCAGCAGGGGGCAGCAAAATAATTCACCCCTCCACTTT.

The V gene is TRBV2, the J gene TRBJ2-1; 9 bases fit TRBD1. The germline gives CDR1 SNHLY, CDR2 FYNNEI. This CDR3 comprises 14 residues. Trimming cost V 6 bases and J 10 bases; bases outside gene matches: 10. The DNA for the CDR3 is TGTGCCAGCAGCCGCGGACAGGGGCACAGCGAGCAGTTCTTC. Protein sequence: CASSRGQGHSEQFF.

The chain has TRBV5-1 and TRBJ1-1; 9 bases are shared with TRBD1. The CDR3 runs to 13 residues. The V gene's germline CDR1 is SGHRS and CDR2 YFSETQ. V was clipped by 1 base and J by 6 bases; unmatched bases: 1. The CDR3 DNA sequence: TGCGCCAGCAGCTTGTGGACAGGGGCTGAAGCTTTCTTT. Its protein product is CASSLWTGAEAFF.

This chain uses TRBV12-3 or TRBV12-4 with TRBJ1-1; D gene uncertain. V dropped 5 bases and J dropped 0 bases, with 7 bases sitting between them. The CDR3 has 13 amino acids. The DNA for the CDR3 is TGTGCCAGCAGTGTTCGCATGAACACTGAAGCTTTCTTT. Amino acid sequence: CASSVRMNTEAFF.

This chain connects TRBV7-7 to TRBJ2-1; TRBD1 matches at 10 bases. The ends lost 3 bases at V and 5 bases at J; junction bases unmatched: 4. Germline lookup yields CDR1 SSHAT and CDR2 FNYEAQ (reference sequence). CDR3 size: 15 residues. The CDR3 protein is CASSFGTGVNNEQFF. Here the CDR3 DNA reads TGTGCCAGCAGCTTCGGGACAGGGGTAAACAATGAGCAGTTCTTC. The full variable domain, completed using reference TRBV7-7 and TRBJ2-1, is GAGVSQSPRYKVTKRGQDVTLRCDPISSHATLYWYQQALGQGPEFLTYFNYEAQPDKSGLPSDRFSAERPEGSISTLTIQRTEQRDSAMYRCASSFGTGVNNEQFFGPGTRLTVL.

J is TRBJ2-7 and V is TRBV6-5, with D unresolved. This CDR3 has 13 amino acids. The ends were cut back, 7 bases at V and 3 bases at J, with 13 bases in the middle. Germline CDR1 reads MNHEY; CDR2 reads SVGAGI. This chain's CDR3 is CASNSGRSYEQYF. The CDR3 DNA reads as TGTGCCAGCAATTCAGGACGGAGCTACGAGCAGTACTTC.

J is TRBJ1-5 and V is TRBV2; a weak D match, TRBD1 (6 bases). V was cut by 7 bases and J by 7 bases, with 23 bases left in between. CDR1 and CDR2 (germline): SNHLY, FYNNEI. The CDR3 runs to 16 residues. The CDR3 DNA reads TGTGCCAGCAACCCACGGAGCACCTCAACAGGGCAGCCCCAGCATTTT. It yields the protein CASNPRSTSTGQPQHF.

This rearrangement joins TRBV9 to TRBJ2-1, with 7 bases matching TRBD2. This CDR3 comprises 16 residues. V shed 2 bases, J shed 6 bases, and the junction held 11 bases outside the gene matches. Germline V gene lookup returns CDR1 SGDLS and CDR2 YYNGEE. The CDR3 DNA reads as TGTGCCAGCAGCGTGGGGGAGGGAATAGGGTCCAATGAGCAGTTCTTC. Amino acid sequence: CASSVGEGIGSNEQFF.